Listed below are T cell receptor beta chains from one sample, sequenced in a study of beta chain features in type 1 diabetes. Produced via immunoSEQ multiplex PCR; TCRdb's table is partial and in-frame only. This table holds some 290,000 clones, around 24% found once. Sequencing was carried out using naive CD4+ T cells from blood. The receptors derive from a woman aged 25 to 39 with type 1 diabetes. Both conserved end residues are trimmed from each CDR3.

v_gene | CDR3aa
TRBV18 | ASSRQGVGNEQF
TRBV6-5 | ASSYRGGGRETQY
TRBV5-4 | ASSLAAGQNTEAF
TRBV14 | ASSNQGLAKNIQY
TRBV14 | ASSHQGRQGANYGYT
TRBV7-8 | ASSFTSGQYYEQY
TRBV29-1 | SADGTSGKPTQY
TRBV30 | ASDGYT
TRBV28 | ASRPGADTEAF
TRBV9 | ASSADSSPTNEKLF
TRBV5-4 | ASSWGTSGRAVNEQF
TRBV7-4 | ASSLDVGRSYEQY
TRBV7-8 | ASSLRGASYNEQF
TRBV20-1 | SVAGDTQY
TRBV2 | ASRYSYEQY
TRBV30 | AWISSGSYEQY
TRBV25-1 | ASSASPGQGTDTQY
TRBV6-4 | ASSDLGLAGVSTQY
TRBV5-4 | ASSGLAGAYEQY
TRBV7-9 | ASSFSTGGNEKLF
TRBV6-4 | ASSGDRGGEQY
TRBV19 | ASSMEEAAPNTGELF
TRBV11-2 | ASSFHPGLVYNEQF
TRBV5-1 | ASSDIRGSSYEQY
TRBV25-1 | ASSRQDNEKLF
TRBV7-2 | ASTTRGIEAF
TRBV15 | ATSRALADTQY
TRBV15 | ATSRDNWSTGRQEAF
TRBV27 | ASRTANTEAF
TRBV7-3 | ASSPGNSGVTDTQY
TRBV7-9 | ASSLARGGSSYEQY
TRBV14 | ASSKRGDEQF
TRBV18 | ASSAQDPGTDTQY
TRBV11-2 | ASRPRDSSYNEQF
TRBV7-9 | ASSLQTSGTQY
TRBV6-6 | ASNDPGGQHYGYT
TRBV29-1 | SVDVWTGNEQF
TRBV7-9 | ASTVRGSYNEQF
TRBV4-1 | ASSHALAGLVVEQY
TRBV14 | ASSPLLGAGTEAF
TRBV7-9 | ASSFGDNYEQY
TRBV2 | ASTLNTGGFQPQH
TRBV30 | ATRLAGGLGEQY
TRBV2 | ASSEPGEF
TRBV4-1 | ASSQEVPGQGIEQY
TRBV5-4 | ASSLAGFDEQY